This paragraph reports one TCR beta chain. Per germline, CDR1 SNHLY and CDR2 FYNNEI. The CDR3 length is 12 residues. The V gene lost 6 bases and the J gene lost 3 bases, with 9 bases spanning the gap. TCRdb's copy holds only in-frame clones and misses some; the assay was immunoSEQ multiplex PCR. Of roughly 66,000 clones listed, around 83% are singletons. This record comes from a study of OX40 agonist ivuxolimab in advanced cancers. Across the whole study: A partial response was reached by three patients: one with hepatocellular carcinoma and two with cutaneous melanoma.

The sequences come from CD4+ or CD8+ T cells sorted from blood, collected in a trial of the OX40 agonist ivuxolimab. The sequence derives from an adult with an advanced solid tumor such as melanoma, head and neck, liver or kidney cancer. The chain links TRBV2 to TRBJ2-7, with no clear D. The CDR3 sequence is CASRLQRYEQYF. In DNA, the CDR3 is TGTGCCAGCAGACTACAGCGCTACGAGCAGTACTTC.